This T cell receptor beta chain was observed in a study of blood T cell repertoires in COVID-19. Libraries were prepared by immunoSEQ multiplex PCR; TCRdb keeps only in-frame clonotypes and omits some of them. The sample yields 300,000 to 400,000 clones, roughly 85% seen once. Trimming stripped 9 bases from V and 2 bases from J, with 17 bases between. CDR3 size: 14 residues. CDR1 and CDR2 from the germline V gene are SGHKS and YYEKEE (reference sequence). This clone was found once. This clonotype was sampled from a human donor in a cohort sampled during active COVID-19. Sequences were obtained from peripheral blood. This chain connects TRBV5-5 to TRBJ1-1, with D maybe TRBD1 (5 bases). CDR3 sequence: CATMPGLGNTEAFF. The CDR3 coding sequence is TGTGCCACCATGCCGGGACTGGGAAACACTGAAGCTTTCTTT.